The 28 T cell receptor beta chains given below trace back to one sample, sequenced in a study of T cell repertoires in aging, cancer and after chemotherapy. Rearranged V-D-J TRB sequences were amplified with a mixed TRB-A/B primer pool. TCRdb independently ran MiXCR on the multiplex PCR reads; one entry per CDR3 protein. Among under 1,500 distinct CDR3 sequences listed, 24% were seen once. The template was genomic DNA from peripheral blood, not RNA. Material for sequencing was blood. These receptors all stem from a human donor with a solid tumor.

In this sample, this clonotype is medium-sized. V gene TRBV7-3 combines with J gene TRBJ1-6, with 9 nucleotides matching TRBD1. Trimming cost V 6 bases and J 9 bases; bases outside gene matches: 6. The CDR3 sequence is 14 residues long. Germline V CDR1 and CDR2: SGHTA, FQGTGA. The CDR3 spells CASSSTGGSSPLHF. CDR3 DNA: TGTGCCAGCAGTTCAACAGGGGGCTCTTCACCCCTCCACTTT.

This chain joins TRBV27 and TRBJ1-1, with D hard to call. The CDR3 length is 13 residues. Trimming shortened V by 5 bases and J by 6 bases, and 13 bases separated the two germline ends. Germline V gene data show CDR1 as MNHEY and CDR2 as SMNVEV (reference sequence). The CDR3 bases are TGTGCCAGCAGTCCAAATAGACGCTCTGAAGCTTTCTTT. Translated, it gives CASSPNRRSEAFF.

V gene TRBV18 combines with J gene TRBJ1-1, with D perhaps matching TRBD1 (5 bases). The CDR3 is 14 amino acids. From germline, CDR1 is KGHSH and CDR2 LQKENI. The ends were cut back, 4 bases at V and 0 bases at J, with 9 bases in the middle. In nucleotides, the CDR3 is TGTGCCAGCTCACTTAAGGGGATGAACACTGAAGCTTTCTTT. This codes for CASSLKGMNTEAFF. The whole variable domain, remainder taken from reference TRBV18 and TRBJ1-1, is NAGVMQNPRHLVRRRGQEARLRCSPMKGHSHVYWYRQLPEEGLKFMVYLQKENIIDESGMPKERFSAEFPKEGPSILRIQQVVRGDSAAYFCASSLKGMNTEAFFGQGTRLTVV.

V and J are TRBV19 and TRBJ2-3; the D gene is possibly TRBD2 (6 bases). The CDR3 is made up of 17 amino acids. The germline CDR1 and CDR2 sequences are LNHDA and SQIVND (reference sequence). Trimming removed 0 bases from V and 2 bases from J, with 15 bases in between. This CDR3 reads CASSIDESGFNTDTQYF. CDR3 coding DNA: TGTGCCAGTAGTATAGATGAGAGCGGGTTTAACACAGATACGCAGTATTTT. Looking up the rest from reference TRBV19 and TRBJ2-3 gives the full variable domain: DGGITQSPKYLFRKEGQNVTLSCEQNLNHDAMYWYRQDPGQGLRLIYYSQIVNDFQKGDIAEGYSVSREKKESFPLTVTSAQKNPTAFYLCASSIDESGFNTDTQYFGPGTRLTVL.

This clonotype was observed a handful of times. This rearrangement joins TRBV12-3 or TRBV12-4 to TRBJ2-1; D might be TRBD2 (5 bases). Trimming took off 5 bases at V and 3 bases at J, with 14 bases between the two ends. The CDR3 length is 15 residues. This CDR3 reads CASSPQVGSYNEQFF. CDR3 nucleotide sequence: TGTGCCAGCAGTCCCCAGGTAGGGAGCTACAATGAGCAGTTCTTC.

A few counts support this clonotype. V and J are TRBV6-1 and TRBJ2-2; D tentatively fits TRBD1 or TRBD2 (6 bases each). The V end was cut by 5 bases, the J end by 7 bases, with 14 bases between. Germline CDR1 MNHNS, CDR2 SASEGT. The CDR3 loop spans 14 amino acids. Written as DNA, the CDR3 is TGTGCCAGCAGTCCGGGGGCGGAGGGCGGGGAGCTGTTTTTT. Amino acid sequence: CASSPGAEGGELFF.

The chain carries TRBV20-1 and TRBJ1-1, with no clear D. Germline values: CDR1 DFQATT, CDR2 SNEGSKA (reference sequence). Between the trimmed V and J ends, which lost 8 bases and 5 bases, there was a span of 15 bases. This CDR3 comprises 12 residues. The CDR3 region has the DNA TGCAGTCCGTGGCGGTCGGGGACTGAAGCTTTCTTT. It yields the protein CSPWRSGTEAFF.

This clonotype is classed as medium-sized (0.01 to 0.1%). CDR3 coding DNA: TGTGCCAGCAGGGGTCTGAACACCGGGGAGCTGTTTTTT. This codes for CASRGLNTGELFF. V usage is TRBV6-5 and J usage is TRBJ2-2; D not resolved. This CDR3 spans 13 amino acids. CDR1 and CDR2 (germline): MNHEY, SVGAGI. V lost 6 bases to trimming and J lost 1 base, with 6 bases between them.

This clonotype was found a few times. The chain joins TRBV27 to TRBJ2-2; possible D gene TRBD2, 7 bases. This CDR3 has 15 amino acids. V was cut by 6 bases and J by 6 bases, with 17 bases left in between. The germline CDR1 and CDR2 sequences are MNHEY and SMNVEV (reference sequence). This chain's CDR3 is CASSSLGGPAGELFF. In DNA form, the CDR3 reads TGTGCCAGCAGCTCCCTCGGGGGGCCGGCCGGGGAGCTGTTTTTT.

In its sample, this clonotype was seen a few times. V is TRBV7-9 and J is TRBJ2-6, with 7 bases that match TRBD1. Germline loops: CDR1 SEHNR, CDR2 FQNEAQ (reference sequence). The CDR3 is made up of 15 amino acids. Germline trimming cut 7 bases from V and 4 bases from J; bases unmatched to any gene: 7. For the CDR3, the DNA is TGTGCCAGCACTCCGGGACAGCTCGGGGCCAACGTCCTGACTTTC. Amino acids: CASTPGQLGANVLTF. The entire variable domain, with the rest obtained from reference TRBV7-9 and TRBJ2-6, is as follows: DTGVSQNPRHKITKRGQNVTFRCDPISEHNRLYWYRQTLGQGPEFLTYFQNEAQLEKSRLLSDRFSAERPKGSFSTLEIQRTEQGDSAMYLCASTPGQLGANVLTFGAGSRLTVL.

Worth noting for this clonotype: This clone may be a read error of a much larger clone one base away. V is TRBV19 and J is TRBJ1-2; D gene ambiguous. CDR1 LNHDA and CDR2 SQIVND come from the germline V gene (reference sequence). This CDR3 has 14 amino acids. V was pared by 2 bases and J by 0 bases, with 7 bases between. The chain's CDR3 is CASSISLANYGYTF. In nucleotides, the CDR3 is TGTGCCAGTAGTATAAGTTTAGCTAACTATGGCTACACCTTC.

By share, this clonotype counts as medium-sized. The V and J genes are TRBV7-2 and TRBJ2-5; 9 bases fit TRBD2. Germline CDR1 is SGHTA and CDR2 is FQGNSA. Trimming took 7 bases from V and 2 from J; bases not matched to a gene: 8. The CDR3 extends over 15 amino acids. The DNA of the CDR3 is TGTGCCAGCATTAGGAGTGCGGGAGGGCAAGAGACCCAGTACTTC. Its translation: CASIRSAGGQETQYF.

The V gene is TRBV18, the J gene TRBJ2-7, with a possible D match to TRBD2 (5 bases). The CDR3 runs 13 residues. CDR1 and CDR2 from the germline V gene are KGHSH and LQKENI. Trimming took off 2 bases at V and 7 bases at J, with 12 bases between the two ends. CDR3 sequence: CASSPGESREQYF. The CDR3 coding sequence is TGTGCCAGCTCACCAGGGGAGAGCCGGGAGCAGTACTTC.

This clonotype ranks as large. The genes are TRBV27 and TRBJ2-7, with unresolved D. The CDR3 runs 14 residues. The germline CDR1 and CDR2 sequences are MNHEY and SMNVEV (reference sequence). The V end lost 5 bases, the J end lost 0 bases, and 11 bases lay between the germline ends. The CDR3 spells CASSGQESSYEQYF. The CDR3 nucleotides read TGTGCCAGCAGTGGGCAGGAGAGCTCCTACGAGCAGTACTTC.

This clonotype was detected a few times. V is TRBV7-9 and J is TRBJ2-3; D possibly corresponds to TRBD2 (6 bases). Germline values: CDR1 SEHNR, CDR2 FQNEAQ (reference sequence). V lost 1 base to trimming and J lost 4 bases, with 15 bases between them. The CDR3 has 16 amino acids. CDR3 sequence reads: CASSLVGAGSSDTQYF. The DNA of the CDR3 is TGTGCCAGCAGCTTAGTTGGGGCGGGGTCTTCAGATACGCAGTATTTT.

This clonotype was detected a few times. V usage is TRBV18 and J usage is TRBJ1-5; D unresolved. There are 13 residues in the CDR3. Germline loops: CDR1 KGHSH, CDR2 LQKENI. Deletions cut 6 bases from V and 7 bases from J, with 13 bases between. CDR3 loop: CASSVDVGQPQHF. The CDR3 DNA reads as TGTGCCAGCTCCGTCGATGTGGGCCAGCCCCAGCATTTT.

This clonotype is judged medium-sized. The CDR3, as DNA: TGTGCCAGCAGTCTCCGGGAGACCACCGGACCCCTCCACTTT. Its translation is CASSLRETTGPLHF. This chain connects TRBV6-1 to TRBJ1-6; no clear D gene. Germline lookup yields CDR1 MNHNS and CDR2 SASEGT. The CDR3 loop spans 14 amino acids. V was clipped by 5 bases and J by 12 bases, with 17 bases between them.

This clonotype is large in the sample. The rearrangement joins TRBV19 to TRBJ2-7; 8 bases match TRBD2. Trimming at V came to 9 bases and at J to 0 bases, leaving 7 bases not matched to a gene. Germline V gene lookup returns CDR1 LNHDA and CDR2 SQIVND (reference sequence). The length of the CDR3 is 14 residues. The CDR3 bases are TGTGCCAGCACTGATAGCGGGAACTCCTACGAGCAGTACTTC. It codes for CASTDSGNSYEQYF.

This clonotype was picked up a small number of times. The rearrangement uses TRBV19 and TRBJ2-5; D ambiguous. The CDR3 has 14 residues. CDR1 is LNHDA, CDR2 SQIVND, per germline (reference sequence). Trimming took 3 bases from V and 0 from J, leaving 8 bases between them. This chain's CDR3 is CASSIQINQETQYF. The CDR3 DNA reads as TGTGCCAGTAGTATCCAGATAAACCAAGAGACCCAGTACTTC.

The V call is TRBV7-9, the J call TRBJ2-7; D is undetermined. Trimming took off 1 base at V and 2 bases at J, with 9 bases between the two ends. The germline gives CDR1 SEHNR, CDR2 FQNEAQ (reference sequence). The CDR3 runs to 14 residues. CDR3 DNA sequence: TGTGCCAGCAGCTTAGGCAGTTTAGCCTACGAGCAGTACTTC. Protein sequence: CASSLGSLAYEQYF. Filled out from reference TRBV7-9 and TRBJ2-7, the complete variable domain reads DTGVSQNPRHKITKRGQNVTFRCDPISEHNRLYWYRQTLGQGPEFLTYFQNEAQLEKSRLLSDRFSAERPKGSFSTLEIQRTEQGDSAMYLCASSLGSLAYEQYFGPGTRLTVT.

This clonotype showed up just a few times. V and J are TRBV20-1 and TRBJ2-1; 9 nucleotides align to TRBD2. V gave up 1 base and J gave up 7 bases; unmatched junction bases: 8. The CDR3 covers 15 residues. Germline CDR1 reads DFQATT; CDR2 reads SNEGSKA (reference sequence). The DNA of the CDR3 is TGCAGTGCTAGAGCGGTTAGCGGGAGTGGGAATGAGCAGTTCTTC. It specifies CSARAVSGSGNEQFF.

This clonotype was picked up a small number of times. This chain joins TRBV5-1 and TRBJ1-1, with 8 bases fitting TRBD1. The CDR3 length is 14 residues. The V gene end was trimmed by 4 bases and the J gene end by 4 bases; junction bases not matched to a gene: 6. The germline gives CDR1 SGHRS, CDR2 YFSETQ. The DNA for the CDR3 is TGCGCCAGCAGCGGGACAGGCGGGGCCACTGAAGCTTTCTTT. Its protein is CASSGTGGATEAFF.

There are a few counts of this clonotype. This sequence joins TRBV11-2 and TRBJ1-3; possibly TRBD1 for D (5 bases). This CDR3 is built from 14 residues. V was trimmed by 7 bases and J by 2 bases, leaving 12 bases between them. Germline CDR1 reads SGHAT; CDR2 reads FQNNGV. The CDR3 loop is CASNPGLTGNTIYF. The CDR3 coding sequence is TGTGCCAGCAACCCGGGACTGACTGGAAACACCATATATTTT.

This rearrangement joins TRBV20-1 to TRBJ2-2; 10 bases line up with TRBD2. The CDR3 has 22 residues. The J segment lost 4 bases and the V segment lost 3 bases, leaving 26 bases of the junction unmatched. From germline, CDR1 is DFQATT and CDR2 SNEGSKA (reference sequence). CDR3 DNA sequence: TGCAGTGCTAGGTCGCCGCCGTCGGTAGATCACAGCGGGAGGGTGGTCACCGGGGAGCTGTTTTTT. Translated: CSARSPPSVDHSGRVVTGELFF.

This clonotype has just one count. The CDR3 loop reads CASSLSASSGGYTF. The DNA for the CDR3 is TGTGCCAGCAGCTTGTCAGCGTCCTCGGGAGGCTACACCTTC. The chain has TRBV7-9 and TRBJ1-2, with unresolved D. V was pared by 3 bases and J by 8 bases, with 16 bases between. The CDR3 covers 14 residues. Germline V gives CDR1 SEHNR, CDR2 FQNEAQ (reference sequence).

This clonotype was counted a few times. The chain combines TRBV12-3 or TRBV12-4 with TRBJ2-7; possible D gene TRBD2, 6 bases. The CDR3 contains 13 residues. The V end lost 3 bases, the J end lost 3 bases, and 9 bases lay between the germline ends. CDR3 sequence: CASSFSRGYEQYF. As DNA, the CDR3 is TGTGCCAGCAGTTTCTCGCGGGGCTACGAGCAGTACTTC.

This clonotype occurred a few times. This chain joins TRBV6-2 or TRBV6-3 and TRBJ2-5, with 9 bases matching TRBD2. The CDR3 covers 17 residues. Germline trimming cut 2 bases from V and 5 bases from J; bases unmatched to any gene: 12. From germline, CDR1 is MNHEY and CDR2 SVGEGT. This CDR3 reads CASSYRERGRGKETQYF. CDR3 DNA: TGTGCCAGCAGTTACCGTGAGCGCGGGAGGGGCAAGGAGACCCAGTACTTC.

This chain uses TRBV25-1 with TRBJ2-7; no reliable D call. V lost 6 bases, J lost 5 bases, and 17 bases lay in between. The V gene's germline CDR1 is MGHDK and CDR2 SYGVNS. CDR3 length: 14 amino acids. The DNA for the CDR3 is TGTGCCAGCAGCCCGGGCCCCACCCAGGACGAGCAGTACTTC. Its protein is CASSPGPTQDEQYF.